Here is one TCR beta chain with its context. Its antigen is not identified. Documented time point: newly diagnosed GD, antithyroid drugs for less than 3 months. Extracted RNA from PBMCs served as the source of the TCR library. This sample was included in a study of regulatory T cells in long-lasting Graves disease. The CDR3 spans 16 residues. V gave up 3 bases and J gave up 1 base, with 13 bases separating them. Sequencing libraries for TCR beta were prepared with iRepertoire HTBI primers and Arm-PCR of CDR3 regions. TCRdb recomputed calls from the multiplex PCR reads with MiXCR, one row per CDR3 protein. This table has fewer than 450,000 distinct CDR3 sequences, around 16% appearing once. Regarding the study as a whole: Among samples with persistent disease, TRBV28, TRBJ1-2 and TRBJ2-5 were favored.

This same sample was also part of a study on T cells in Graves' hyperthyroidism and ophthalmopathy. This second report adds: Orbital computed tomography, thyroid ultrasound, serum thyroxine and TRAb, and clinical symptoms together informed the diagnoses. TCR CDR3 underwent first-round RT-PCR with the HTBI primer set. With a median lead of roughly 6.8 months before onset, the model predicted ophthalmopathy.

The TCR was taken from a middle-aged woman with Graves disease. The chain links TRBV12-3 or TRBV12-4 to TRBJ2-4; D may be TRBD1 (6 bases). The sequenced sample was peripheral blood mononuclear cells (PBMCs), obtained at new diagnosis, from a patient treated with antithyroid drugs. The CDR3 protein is CASSFGAGVAKNIQYF. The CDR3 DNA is TGTGCCAGCAGTTTCGGGGCAGGGGTGGCCAAAAACATTCAGTACTTC.